The 14 T cell receptor beta chains reported below all come from one sample, sequenced in a study of OX40 agonist ivuxolimab in advanced cancers. Sequencing was performed with immunoSEQ multiplex PCR; in TCRdb, only in-frame clones are kept and a portion is missing. The sample comprises about 22,000 clones, approximately 80% of which are singletons, and under 45% rests with the top ten. Sequenced here: CD4+ or CD8+ T cells sorted from blood, sampled in a trial of the OX40 agonist ivuxolimab. These receptors were taken from an adult with an advanced solid tumor such as melanoma, head and neck, liver or kidney cancer.

The chain employs TRBV6-1 and TRBJ2-5, with D hard to call. V was shortened by 3 bases and J by 5 bases, with 13 bases between the two germline ends. Germline V CDR1 and CDR2: MNHNS, SASEGT. The CDR3 has 14 residues. The CDR3 nucleotides read TGTGCCAGCAGTGACGGCCAAGAGGTCGAGACCCAGTACTTC. Protein product: CASSDGQEVETQYF.

The V call is TRBV15, the J call TRBJ2-1; tentatively, D is TRBD2 (6 bases). The CDR3 has 17 residues. Germline loops: CDR1 LNHNV, CDR2 YYDKDF (reference sequence). V was pared by 3 bases and J by 6 bases, with 21 bases between. The CDR3 nucleotides are TGTGCCACCAGCAGTGGGCTTAGGAGGGCGGAGGGCAATGAGCAGTTCTTC. It yields the protein CATSSGLRRAEGNEQFF.

The chain joins TRBV29-1 to TRBJ2-7; D possibly corresponds to TRBD2 (6 bases). This CDR3 has 13 amino acids. Germline lookup yields CDR1 SQVTM and CDR2 ANQGSEA. The CDR3 region has the DNA TGCAGTGCCGTTGTGGACGGAGGGTACGAGCAGTACTTC. Protein product: CSAVVDGGYEQYF.

This clone was seen once. J is TRBJ2-5 and V is TRBV4-2, with D possibly TRBD1 on 6 matching bases. This CDR3 is 15 amino acids long. CDR1 and CDR2 from the germline V gene are LGHNA and YNFKEQ. Trimming removed 3 bases from V and 6 bases from J, with 17 bases in between. DNA for the CDR3: TGTGCCAGCAGCCAGGACAGCCAACCAACTCAGACCCAGTACTTC. Protein sequence: CASSQDSQPTQTQYF.

This chain connects TRBV6-1 to TRBJ2-1; D is unresolved. Trimming took off 6 bases at V and 1 base at J, with 10 bases between the two ends. The CDR3 consists of 14 residues. Germline values: CDR1 MNHNS, CDR2 SASEGT. CDR3 amino acids: CASRPSPSYNEQFF. The DNA for the CDR3 is TGTGCCAGCAGACCGTCCCCTTCCTACAATGAGCAGTTCTTC.

The CDR3 coding sequence is TGTGCCAGCAGCAGGGCAGGCACCAATCAGCCCCAGCATTTT. This sequence encodes CASSRAGTNQPQHF. The chain has TRBV6-5 and TRBJ1-5, with D possibly being TRBD1 (5 bases). CDR3 size: 14 residues. Trimming cost V 6 bases and J 3 bases, with 12 bases left between them. Germline assignment: CDR1 MNHEY and CDR2 SVGAGI.

Within the sample, this clone is medium-sized. The V call is TRBV5-1, the J call TRBJ1-1, with D perhaps matching TRBD1 (5 bases). Per the germline V gene, CDR1 is SGHRS and CDR2 is YFSETQ. CDR3 length equals 12 residues. The V and J ends lost 7 bases and 5 bases respectively, with 12 bases between them. The chain's CDR3 is CASGLGGTEAFF. The CDR3 coding sequence is TGCGCCAGCGGGCTCGGGGGTACTGAAGCTTTCTTT. The full variable domain, rest sourced from reference TRBV5-1 and TRBJ1-1, is KAGVTQTPRYLIKTRGQQVTLSCSPISGHRSVSWYQQTPGQGLQFLFEYFSETQRNKGNFPGRFSGRQFSNSRSEMNVSTLELGDSALYLCASGLGGTEAFFGQGTRLTVV.

The V call is TRBV14, the J call TRBJ2-2, with 8 bases matching TRBD2. The CDR3 is 16 residues long. CDR1 SGHDN and CDR2 FVKESK come from the germline V gene. Trimming at V came to 1 base and at J to 4 bases, leaving 5 bases not matched to a gene. The CDR3 region is CASSQVAGYSTGELFF. The CDR3 nucleotides read TGTGCCAGCAGCCAAGTAGCGGGGTACAGCACCGGGGAGCTGTTTTTT.

By its share, this clone is medium-sized. The chain carries TRBV2 and TRBJ2-7; the D is unclear. Germline V lookup: CDR1 SNHLY, CDR2 FYNNEI. The CDR3 spans 10 residues. Between the trimmed V and J ends, which lost 5 bases and 3 bases, there was a span of 2 bases. The CDR3 bases are TGTGCCAGCAGTCACTACGAGCAGTACTTC. Its protein is CASSHYEQYF.

The chain joins TRBV7-3 to TRBJ2-2; TRBD1 matches at 10 bases. The CDR3 spans 19 residues. V dropped 6 bases and J dropped 1; count of bases not matched to a gene: 14. The germline gives CDR1 SGHTA, CDR2 FQGTGA. Written as DNA, the CDR3 is TGTGCCAGCAGTCTTACGTCGGGACAGGGGTCTGTGAACACCGGGGAGCTGTTTTTT. As protein: CASSLTSGQGSVNTGELFF.

This chain connects TRBV4-1 to TRBJ1-4; 9 bases are a match to TRBD1. The CDR3 spans 15 residues. Germline V gene lookup returns CDR1 MGHRA and CDR2 YSYEKL. The V segment lost 0 bases and the J segment 8 bases; nucleotides outside the gene matches: 4. CDR3 in DNA: TGCGCCAGCAGCCAAGATACCGGGACAGGGGAAAAACTGTTTTTT. Protein product: CASSQDTGTGEKLFF.

In its sample, this clone was seen once. J is TRBJ2-3 and V is TRBV18; possibly TRBD1 for D (5 bases). V lost 0 bases, J lost 0 bases, and 10 bases lay in between. This CDR3 comprises 16 residues. Germline CDR1 is KGHSH and CDR2 is LQKENI. The CDR3, as DNA: TGTGCCAGCTCACCACCAGGGGTTTCTAGCACAGATACGCAGTATTTT. This sequence encodes CASSPPGVSSTDTQYF.

The chain is built from TRBV19 and TRBJ1-1; D ambiguous. There are 14 residues in the CDR3. CDR1 is LNHDA and CDR2 is SQIVND in the germline V gene (reference sequence). Between the trimmed V and J ends, which lost 0 bases and 3 bases, there was a span of 8 bases. The CDR3 reads CASSIDVGYTEAFF. CDR3 bases: TGTGCCAGTAGTATAGATGTAGGGTACACTGAAGCTTTCTTT.

This clone was picked up one time. This rearrangement joins TRBV6-5 to TRBJ2-1; the match to TRBD2 covers 8 bases. The CDR3 has 15 amino acids. Germline loops: CDR1 MNHEY, CDR2 SVGAGI. The trim removed 5 bases at V and 6 bases at J, leaving 9 bases unmatched. CDR3 amino acids: CASSTSSGNVNEQFF. In nucleotides, the CDR3 is TGTGCCAGCAGTACGAGTAGCGGGAATGTCAATGAGCAGTTCTTC.